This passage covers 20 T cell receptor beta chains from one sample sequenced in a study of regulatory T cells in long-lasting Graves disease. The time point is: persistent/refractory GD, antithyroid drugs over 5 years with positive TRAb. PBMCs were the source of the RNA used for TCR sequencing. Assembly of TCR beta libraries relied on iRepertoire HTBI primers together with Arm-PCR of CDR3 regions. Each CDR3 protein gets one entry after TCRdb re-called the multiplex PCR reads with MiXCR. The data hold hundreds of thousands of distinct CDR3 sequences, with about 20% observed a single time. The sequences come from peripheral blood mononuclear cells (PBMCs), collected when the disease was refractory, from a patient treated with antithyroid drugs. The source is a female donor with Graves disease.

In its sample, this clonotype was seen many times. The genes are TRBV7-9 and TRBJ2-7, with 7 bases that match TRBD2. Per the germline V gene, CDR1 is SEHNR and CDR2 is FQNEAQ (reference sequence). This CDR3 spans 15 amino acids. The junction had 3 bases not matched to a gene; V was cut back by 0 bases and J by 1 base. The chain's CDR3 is CASSLAREPSYEQYF. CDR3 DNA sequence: TGTGCCAGCAGCTTAGCGCGGGAGCCTTCCTACGAGCAGTACTTC.

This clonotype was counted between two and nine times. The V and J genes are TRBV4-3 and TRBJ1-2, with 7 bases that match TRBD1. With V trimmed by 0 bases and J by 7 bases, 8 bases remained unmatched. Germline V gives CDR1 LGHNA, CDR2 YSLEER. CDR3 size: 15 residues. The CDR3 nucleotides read TGCGCCAGCAGCCAAGATAGACAGGGCGGGAGTGGCTACACCTTC. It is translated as CASSQDRQGGSGYTF.

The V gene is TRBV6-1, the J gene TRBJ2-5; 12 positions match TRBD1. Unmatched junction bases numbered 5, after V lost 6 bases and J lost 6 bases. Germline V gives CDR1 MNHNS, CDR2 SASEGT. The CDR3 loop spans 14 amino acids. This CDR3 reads CASSRDRGQQTQYF. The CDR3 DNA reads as TGTGCCAGCAGCAGGGACAGGGGGCAGCAGACCCAGTACTTC.

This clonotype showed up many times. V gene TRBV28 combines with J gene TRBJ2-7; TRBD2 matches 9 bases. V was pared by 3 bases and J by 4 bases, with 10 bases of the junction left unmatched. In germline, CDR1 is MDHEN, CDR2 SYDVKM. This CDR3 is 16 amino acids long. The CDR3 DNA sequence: TGTGCCAGCAGTTTTTCCGGGACTAGCCGATCTTACGAGCAGTACTTC. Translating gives CASSFSGTSRSYEQYF. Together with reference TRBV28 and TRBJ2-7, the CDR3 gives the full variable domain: DVKVTQSSRYLVKRTGEKVFLECVQDMDHENMFWYRQDPGLGLRLIYFSYDVKMKEKGDIPEGYSVSREKKERFSLILESASTNQTSMYLCASSFSGTSRSYEQYFGPGTRLTVT.

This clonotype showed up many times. The CDR3 nucleotides are TGCGCCAGCAGCCCAAGGGCAGGGGCCCATAACTATGGCTACACCTTC. Translating it yields CASSPRAGAHNYGYTF. The chain employs TRBV5-1 and TRBJ1-2; D might be TRBD1 (6 bases). CDR1 and CDR2 from the germline V gene are SGHRS and YFSETQ. V was clipped by 4 bases and J by 1 base, with 17 bases between them. This CDR3 has 16 residues.

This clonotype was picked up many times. The CDR3, as DNA: TGTGCCAGCAGCCGCCCTAGCGGCACCCAAGAGACCCAGTACTTC. Translated: CASSRPSGTQETQYF. The J gene is TRBJ2-5, the V gene TRBV11-2; TRBD2 matches 7 bases. This CDR3 has 15 residues. J lost 1 base, V lost 5 bases, and 7 bases had no gene match. From germline, CDR1 is SGHAT and CDR2 FQNNGV.

As DNA, the CDR3 is TGTGCCAGCAGCCAAGTATCGGGGCCTGGAAACACCATATATTTT. Amino acid sequence: CASSQVSGPGNTIYF. The V and J genes are TRBV4-2 and TRBJ1-3, with D maybe TRBD1 (5 bases). Germline lookup yields CDR1 LGHNA and CDR2 YNFKEQ. The ends were cut back, 1 base at V and 2 bases at J, with 9 bases in the middle. The CDR3 totals 15 residues.

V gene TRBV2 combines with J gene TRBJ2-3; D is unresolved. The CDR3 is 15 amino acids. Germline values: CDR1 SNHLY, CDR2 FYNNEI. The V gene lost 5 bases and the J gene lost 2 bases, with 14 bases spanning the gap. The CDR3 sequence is CASSYSSAPTDTQYF. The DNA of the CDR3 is TGTGCCAGCAGTTACTCGAGCGCGCCCACAGATACGCAGTATTTT.

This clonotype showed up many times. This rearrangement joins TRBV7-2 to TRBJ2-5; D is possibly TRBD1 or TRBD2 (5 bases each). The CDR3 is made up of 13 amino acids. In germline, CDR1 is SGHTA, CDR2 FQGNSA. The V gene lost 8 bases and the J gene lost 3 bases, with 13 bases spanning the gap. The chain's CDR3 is CASGDDLKETQYF. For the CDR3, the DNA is TGTGCCAGCGGGGACGACCTGAAAGAGACCCAGTACTTC.

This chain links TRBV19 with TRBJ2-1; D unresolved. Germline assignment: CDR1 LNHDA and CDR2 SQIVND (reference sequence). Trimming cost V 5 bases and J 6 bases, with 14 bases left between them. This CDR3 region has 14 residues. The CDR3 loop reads CASSFSQALNEQFF. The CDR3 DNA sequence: TGTGCCAGTAGTTTCTCTCAGGCTCTCAATGAGCAGTTCTTC.

Here the CDR3 reads CARTSGSMWPQHF. CDR3 DNA sequence: TGTGCCAGGACGTCAGGCTCAATGTGGCCCCAGCATTTT. The chain couples TRBV6-1 to TRBJ1-5; D gene uncertain. The CDR3 spans 13 residues. V lost 9 bases, J lost 9 bases, and 18 bases lay in between. The germline CDR1 and CDR2 sequences are MNHNS and SASEGT.

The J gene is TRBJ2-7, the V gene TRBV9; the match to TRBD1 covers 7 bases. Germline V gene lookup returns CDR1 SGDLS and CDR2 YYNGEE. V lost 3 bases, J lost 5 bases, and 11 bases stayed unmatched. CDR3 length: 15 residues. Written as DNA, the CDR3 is TGTGCCAGCAGCGCGGACCTGACAGGGTACGACGAGCAGTACTTC. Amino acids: CASSADLTGYDEQYF. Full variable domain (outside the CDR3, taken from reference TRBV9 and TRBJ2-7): DSGVTQTPKHLITATGQRVTLRCSPRSGDLSVYWYQQSLDQGLQFLIQYYNGEERAKGNILERFSAQQFPDLHSELNLSSLELGDSALYFCASSADLTGYDEQYFGPGTRLTVT.

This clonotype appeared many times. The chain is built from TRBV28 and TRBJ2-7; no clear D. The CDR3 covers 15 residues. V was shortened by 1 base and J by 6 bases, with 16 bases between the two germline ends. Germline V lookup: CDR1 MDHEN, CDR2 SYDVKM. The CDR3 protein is CASSLYGLNSVEQYF. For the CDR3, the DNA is TGTGCCAGCAGTTTATACGGTCTGAATTCGGTCGAGCAGTACTTC. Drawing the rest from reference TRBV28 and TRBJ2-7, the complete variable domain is DVKVTQSSRYLVKRTGEKVFLECVQDMDHENMFWYRQDPGLGLRLIYFSYDVKMKEKGDIPEGYSVSREKKERFSLILESASTNQTSMYLCASSLYGLNSVEQYFGPGTRLTVT.

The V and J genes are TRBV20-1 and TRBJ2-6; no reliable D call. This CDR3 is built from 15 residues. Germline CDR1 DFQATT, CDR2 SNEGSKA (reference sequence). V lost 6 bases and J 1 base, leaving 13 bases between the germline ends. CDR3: CSAQTYRSGANVLTF. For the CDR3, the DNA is TGCAGTGCACAGACGTACCGATCTGGGGCCAACGTCCTGACTTTC.

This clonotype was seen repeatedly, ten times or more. CDR3 sequence reads: CASSRMRGMNTEAFF. For the CDR3, the DNA is TGTGCCAGCAGCCGTATGAGGGGTATGAACACTGAAGCTTTCTTT. V is TRBV11-2 and J is TRBJ1-1; D is perhaps TRBD1 (5 bases). Trimming stripped 5 bases from V and 0 bases from J, with 13 bases between. The CDR3 contains 15 residues. CDR1 SGHAT and CDR2 FQNNGV come from the germline V gene.

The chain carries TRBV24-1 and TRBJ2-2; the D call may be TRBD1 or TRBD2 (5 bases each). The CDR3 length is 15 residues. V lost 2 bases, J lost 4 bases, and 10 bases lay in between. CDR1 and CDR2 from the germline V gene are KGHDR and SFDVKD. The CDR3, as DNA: TGTGCCACCAGTGATTCTTACGGGGCCACCGGGGAGCTGTTTTTT. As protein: CATSDSYGATGELFF.

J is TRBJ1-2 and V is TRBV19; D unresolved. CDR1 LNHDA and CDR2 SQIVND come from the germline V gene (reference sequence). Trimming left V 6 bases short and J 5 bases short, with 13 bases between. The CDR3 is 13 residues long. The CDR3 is CASRLDGKYGYTF. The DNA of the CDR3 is TGTGCCAGTAGACTAGACGGAAAGTATGGCTACACCTTC.

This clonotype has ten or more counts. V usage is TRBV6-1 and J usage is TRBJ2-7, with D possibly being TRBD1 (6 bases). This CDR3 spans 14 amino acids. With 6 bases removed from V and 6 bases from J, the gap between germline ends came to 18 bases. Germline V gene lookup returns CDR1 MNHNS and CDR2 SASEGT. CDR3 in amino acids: CASRPGDEVREQYF. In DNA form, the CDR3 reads TGTGCCAGCAGACCAGGGGACGAGGTGCGCGAGCAGTACTTC.

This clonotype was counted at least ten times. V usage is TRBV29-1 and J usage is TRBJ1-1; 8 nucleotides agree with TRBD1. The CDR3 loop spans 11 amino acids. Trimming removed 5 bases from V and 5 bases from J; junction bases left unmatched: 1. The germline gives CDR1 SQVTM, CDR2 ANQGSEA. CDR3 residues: CSVRQGTEAFF. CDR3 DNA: TGCAGCGTTCGACAGGGGACTGAAGCTTTCTTT.

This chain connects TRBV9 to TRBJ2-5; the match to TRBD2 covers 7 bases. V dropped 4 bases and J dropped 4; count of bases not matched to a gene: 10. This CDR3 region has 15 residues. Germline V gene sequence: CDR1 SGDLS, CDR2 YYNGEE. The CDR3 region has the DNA TGTGCCAGCAGCCCCCCCGGGACTACGAGAGAGACCCAGTACTTC. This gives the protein CASSPPGTTRETQYF.